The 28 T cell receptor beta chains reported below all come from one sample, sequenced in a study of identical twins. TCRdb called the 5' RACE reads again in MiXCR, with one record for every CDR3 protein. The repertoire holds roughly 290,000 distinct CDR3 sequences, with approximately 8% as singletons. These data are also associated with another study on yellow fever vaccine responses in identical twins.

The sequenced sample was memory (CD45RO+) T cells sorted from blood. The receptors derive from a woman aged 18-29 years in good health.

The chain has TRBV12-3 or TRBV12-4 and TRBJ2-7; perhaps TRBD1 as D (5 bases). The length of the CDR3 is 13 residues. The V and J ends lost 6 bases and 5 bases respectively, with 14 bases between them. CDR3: CASSSRVTHEQYF. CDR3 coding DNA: TGTGCCAGCAGCTCCAGGGTTACCCACGAGCAGTACTTC.

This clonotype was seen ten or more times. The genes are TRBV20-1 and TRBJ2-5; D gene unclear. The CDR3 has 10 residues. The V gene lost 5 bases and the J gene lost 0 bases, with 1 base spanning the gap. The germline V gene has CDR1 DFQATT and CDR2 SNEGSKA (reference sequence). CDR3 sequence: CSAYQETQYF. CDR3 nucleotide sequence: TGCAGTGCTTACCAAGAGACCCAGTACTTC.

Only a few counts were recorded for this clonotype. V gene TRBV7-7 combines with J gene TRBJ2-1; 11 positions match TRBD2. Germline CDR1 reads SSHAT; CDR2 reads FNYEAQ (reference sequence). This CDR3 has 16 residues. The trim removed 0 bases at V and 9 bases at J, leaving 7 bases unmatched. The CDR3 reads CASSLAGTSGEGEQFF. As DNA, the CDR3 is TGTGCCAGCAGCTTAGCGGGGACTAGCGGAGAGGGTGAGCAGTTCTTC.

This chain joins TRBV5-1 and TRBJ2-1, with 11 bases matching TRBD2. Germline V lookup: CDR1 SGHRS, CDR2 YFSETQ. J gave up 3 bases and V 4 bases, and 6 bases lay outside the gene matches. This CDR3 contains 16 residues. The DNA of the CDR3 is TGCGCCAGCAGCCTACCGACTAGCGGGGACTACAATGAGCAGTTCTTC. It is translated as CASSLPTSGDYNEQFF.

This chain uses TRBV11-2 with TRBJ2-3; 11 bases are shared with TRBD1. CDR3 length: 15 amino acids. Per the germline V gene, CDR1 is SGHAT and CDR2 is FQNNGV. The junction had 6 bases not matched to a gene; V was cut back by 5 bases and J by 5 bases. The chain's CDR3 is CASSLTGQGVDTQYF. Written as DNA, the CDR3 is TGTGCCAGCAGCCTAACGGGACAGGGGGTAGATACGCAGTATTTT.

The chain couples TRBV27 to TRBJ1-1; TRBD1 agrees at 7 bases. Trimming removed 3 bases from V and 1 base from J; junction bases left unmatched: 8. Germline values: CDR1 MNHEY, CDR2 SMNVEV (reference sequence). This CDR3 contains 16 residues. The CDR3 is CASSFLPGQQNTEAFF. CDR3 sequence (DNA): TGTGCCAGCAGTTTCTTGCCGGGACAGCAGAACACTGAAGCTTTCTTT.

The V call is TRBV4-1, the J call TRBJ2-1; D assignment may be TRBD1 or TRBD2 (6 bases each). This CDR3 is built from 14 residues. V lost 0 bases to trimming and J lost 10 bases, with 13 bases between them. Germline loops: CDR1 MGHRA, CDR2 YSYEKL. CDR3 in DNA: TGCGCCAGCAGCCAAGATTGGGGGGCAGCCGAGCAGTTCTTC. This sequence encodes CASSQDWGAAEQFF.

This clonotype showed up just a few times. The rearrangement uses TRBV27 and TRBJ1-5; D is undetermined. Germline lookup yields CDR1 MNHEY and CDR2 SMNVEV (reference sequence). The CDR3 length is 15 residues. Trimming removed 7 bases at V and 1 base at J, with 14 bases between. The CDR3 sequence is CASTVSAGSNQPQHF. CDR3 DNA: TGTGCCAGCACGGTATCCGCAGGCAGCAATCAGCCCCAGCATTTT.

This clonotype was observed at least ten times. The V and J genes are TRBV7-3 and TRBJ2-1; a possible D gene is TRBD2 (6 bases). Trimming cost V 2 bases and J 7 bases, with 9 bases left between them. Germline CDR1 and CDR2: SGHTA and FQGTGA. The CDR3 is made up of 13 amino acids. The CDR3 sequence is CASSLASVNEQFF. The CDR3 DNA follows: TGTGCCAGCAGCTTAGCTAGCGTGAATGAGCAGTTCTTC.

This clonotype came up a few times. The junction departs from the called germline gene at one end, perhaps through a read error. The CDR3 sequence is CSAGETQYF. The CDR3 DNA reads as TGCAGTGCTGGAGAGACCCAGTACTTC. The chain joins TRBV20-1 to TRBJ2-5; D unresolved. CDR3 length equals 9 residues. CDR1 is DFQATT and CDR2 is SNEGSKA in the germline V gene (reference sequence).

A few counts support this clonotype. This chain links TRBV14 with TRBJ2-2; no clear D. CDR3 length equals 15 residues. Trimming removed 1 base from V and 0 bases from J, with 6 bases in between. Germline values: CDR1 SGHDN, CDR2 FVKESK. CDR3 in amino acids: CASSQVYPNTGELFF. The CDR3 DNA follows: TGTGCCAGCAGCCAAGTATACCCGAACACCGGGGAGCTGTTTTTT.

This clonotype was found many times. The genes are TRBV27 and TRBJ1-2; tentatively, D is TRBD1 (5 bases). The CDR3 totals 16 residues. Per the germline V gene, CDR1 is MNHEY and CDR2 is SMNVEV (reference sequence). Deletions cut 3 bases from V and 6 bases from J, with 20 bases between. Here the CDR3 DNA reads TGTGCCAGCAGTTTTCTAAAGGCTCAGGGTCTGGATGGCTACACCTTC. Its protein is CASSFLKAQGLDGYTF.

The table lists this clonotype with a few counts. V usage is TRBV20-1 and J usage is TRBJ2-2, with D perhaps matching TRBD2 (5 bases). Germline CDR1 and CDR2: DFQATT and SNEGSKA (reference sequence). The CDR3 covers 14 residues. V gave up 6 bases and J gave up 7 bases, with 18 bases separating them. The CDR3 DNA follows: TGCAGTGCAGAGGACTCCATCTCTGGCGGGGAGCTGTTTTTT. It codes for CSAEDSISGGELFF.

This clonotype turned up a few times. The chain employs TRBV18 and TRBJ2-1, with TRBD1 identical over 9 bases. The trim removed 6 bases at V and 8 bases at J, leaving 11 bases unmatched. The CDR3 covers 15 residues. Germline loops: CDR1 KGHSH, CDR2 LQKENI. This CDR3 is CASSYRDRALDEQFF. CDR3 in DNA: TGTGCCAGCTCCTATCGGGACAGGGCGTTAGATGAGCAGTTCTTC.

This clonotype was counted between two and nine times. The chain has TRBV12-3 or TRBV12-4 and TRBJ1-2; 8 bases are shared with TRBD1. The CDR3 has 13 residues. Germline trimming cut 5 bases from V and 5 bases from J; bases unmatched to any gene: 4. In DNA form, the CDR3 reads TGTGCCAGCAGTGCTAGGACAGGGTATGGCTACACCTTC. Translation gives CASSARTGYGYTF.

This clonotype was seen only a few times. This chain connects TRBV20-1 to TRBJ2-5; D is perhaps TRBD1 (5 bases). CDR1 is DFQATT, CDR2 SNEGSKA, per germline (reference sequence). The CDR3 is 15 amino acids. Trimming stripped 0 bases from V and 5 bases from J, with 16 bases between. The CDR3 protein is CSARDRVIGVETQYF. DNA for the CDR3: TGCAGTGCTAGAGATCGGGTAATAGGGGTGGAGACCCAGTACTTC.

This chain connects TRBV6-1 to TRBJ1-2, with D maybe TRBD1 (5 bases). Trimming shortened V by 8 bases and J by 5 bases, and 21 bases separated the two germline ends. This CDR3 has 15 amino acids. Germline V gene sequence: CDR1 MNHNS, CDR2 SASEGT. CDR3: CASLPEGSGGYGYTF. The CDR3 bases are TGTGCCAGCCTCCCCGAGGGTTCCGGGGGGTATGGCTACACCTTC.

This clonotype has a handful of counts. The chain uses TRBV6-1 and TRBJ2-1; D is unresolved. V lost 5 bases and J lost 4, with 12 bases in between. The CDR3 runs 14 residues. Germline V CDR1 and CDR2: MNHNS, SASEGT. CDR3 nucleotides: TGTGCCAGCAGTCCTAACAGCCGTTACAATGAGCAGTTCTTC. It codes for CASSPNSRYNEQFF.

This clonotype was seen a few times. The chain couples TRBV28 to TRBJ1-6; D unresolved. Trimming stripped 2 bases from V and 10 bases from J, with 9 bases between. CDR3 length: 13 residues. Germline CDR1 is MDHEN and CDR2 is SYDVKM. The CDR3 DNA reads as TGTGCCAGCAGTTTACCGACTGCATCACCCCTCCACTTT. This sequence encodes CASSLPTASPLHF. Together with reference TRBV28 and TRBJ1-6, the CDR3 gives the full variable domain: DVKVTQSSRYLVKRTGEKVFLECVQDMDHENMFWYRQDPGLGLRLIYFSYDVKMKEKGDIPEGYSVSREKKERFSLILESASTNQTSMYLCASSLPTASPLHFGNGTRLTVT.

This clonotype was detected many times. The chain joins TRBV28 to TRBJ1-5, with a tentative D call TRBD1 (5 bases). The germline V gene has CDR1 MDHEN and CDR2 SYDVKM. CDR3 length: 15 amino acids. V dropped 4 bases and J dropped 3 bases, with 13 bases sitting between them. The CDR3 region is CASSYPGPFNQPQHF. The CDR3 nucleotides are TGTGCCAGCAGTTACCCGGGACCTTTCAATCAGCCCCAGCATTTT.

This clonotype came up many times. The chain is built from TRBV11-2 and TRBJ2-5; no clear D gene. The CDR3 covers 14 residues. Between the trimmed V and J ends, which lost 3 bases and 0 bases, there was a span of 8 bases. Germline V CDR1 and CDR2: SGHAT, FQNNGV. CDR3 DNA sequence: TGTGCCAGCAGCTTTAACAGCAACCAAGAGACCCAGTACTTC. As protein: CASSFNSNQETQYF.

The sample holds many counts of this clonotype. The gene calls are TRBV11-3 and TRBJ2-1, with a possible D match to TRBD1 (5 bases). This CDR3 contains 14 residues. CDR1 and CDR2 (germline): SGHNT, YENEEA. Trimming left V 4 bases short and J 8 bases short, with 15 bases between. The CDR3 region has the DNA TGTGCCAGCAGCTCCGGACATAAAAACGATGAGCAGTTCTTC. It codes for CASSSGHKNDEQFF. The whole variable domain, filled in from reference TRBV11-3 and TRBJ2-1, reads EAGVVQSPRYKIIEKKQPVAFWCNPISGHNTLYWYLQNLGQGPELLIRYENEEAVDDSQLPKDRFSAERLKGVDSTLKIQPAELGDSAVYLCASSSGHKNDEQFFGPGTRLTVL.

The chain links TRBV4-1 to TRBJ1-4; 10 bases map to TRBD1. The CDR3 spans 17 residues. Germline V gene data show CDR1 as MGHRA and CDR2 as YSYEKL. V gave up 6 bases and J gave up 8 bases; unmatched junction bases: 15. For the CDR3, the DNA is TGCGCCAGCAGGTCTCCGGGACAGGGGCGATTTGGCGAAAAACTGTTTTTT. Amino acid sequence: CASRSPGQGRFGEKLFF.

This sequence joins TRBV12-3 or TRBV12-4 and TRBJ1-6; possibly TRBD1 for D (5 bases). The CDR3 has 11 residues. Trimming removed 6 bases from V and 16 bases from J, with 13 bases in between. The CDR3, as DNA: TGTGCCAGCAGCCTTTCGGGACCGCTCCACTTT. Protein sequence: CASSLSGPLHF.

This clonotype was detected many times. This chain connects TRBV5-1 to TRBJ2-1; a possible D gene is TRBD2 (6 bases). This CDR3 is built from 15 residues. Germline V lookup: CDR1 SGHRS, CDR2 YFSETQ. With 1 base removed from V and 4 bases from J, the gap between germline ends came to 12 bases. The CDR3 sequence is CASSLQLARYNEQFF. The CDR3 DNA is TGCGCCAGCAGCTTGCAACTAGCTCGGTACAATGAGCAGTTCTTC. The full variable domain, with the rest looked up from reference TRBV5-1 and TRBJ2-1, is KAGVTQTPRYLIKTRGQQVTLSCSPISGHRSVSWYQQTPGQGLQFLFEYFSETQRNKGNFPGRFSGRQFSNSRSEMNVSTLELGDSALYLCASSLQLARYNEQFFGPGTRLTVL.

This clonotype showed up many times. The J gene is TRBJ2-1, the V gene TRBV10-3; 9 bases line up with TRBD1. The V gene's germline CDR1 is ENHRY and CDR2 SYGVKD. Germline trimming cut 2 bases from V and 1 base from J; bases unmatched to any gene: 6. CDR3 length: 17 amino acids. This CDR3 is CAISEPRDRVSYNEQFF. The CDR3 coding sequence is TGTGCCATCAGTGAGCCCCGGGACAGGGTTTCCTACAATGAGCAGTTCTTC.

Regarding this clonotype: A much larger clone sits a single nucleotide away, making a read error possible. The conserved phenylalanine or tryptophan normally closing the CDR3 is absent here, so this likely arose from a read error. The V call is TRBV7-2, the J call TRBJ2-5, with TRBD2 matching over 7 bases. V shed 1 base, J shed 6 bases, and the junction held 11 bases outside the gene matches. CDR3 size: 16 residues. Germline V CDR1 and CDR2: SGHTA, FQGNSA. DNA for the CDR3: TGTGCCAGCAGCTTAGATGGGGCGGGAGTCGGGAAGACCCAGTACTCC. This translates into CASSLDGAGVGKTQYS.

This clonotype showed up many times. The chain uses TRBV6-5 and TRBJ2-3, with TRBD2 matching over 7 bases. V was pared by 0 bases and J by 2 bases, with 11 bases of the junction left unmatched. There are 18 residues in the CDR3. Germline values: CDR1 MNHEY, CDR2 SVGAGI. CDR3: CASSYSSARGTLTDTQYF. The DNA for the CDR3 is TGTGCCAGCAGTTACTCCTCTGCGCGGGGGACCCTCACAGATACGCAGTATTTT.